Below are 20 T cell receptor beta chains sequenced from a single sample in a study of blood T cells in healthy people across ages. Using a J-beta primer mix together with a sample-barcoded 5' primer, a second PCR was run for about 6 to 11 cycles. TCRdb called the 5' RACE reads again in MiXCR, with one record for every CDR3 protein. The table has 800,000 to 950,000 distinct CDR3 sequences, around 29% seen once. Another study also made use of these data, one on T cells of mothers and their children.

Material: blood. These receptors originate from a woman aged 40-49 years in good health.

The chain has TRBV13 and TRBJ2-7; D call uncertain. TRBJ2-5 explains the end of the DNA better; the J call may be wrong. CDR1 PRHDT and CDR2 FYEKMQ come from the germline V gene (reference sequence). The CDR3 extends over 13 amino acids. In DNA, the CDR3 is TGTGCCAGCAGCTCCCTAGACCGAGAGACCCAGTACTTC. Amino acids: CASSSLDRETQYF.

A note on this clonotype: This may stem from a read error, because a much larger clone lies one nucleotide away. CDR3: CASSSRGDAGTEAFF. The CDR3 bases are TGTGCCAGCAGTTCAAGGGGGGACGCGGGCACTGAAGCTTTCTTT. V is TRBV12-3 or TRBV12-4 and J is TRBJ1-1; perhaps TRBD1 as D (6 bases). This CDR3 spans 15 amino acids. Trimming shortened V by 4 bases and J by 4 bases, and 16 bases separated the two germline ends.

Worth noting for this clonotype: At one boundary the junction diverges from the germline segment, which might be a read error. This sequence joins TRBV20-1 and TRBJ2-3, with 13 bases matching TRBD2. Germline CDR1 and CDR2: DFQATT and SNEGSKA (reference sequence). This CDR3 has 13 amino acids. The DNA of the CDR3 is TGCAGTACTAGCGGGGGGGCCTTGGATACGCAGTATTTT. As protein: CSTSGGALDTQYF.

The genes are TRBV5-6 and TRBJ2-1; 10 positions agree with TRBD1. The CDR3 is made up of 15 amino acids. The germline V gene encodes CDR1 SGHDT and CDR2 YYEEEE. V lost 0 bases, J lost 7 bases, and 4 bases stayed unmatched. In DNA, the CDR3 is TGTGCCAGCAGCTTGGTTGGACAGGGGGTAAATGAGCAGTTCTTC. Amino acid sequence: CASSLVGQGVNEQFF.

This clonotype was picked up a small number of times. CDR3 bases: TGCGCCAGCAGCCAAGAACGGTGGCGACAGGGAGGCACAGATACGCAGTATTTT. It specifies CASSQERWRQGGTDTQYF. The rearrangement joins TRBV4-3 to TRBJ2-3, with 7 positions matching TRBD1. Germline V CDR1 and CDR2: LGHNA, YSLEER. The CDR3 is 18 residues long. The junction had 10 bases not matched to a gene; V was cut back by 0 bases and J by 1 base.

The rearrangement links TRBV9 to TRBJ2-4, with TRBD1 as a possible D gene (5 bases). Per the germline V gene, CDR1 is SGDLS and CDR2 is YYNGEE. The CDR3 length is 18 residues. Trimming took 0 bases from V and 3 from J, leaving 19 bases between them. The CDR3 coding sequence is TGTGCCAGCAGCGTAGGTGGAGCATGGGGCGCTGACAAAAACATTCAGTACTTC. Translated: CASSVGGAWGADKNIQYF.

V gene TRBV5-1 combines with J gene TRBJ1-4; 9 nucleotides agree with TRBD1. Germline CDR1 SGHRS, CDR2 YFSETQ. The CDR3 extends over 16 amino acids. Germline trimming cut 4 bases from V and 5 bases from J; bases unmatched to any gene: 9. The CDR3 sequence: CASSRWTGEYNEKLFF. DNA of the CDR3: TGCGCCAGCAGCCGTTGGACAGGGGAATACAATGAAAAACTGTTTTTT.

The chain's CDR3 is CASILGRGGYEQYF. The CDR3 coding sequence is TGCGCCAGCATCCTAGGGCGGGGGGGGTACGAGCAGTACTTC. The gene calls are TRBV10-2 and TRBJ2-7; 9 bases line up with TRBD2. This CDR3 comprises 14 residues. Trimming at V came to 7 bases and at J to 4 bases, leaving 8 bases not matched to a gene. The germline V gene has CDR1 WSHSY and CDR2 SAAADI.

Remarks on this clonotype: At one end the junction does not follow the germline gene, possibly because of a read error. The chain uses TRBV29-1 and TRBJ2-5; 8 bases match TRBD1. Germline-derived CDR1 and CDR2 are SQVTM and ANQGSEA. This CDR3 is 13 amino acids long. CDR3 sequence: CSTAARGQETQCF. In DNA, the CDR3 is TGCAGCACTGCGGCCAGGGGGCAAGAGACCCAGTGCTTC.

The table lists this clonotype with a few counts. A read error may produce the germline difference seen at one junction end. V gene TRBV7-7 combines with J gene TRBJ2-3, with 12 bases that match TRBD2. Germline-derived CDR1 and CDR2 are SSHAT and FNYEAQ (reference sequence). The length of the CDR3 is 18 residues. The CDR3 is CASSFSSSGGGSTDTQYF. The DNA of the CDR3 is TGTGCTAGCAGCTTTTCGTCTAGCGGGGGGGGAAGCACAGATACGCAGTATTTT.

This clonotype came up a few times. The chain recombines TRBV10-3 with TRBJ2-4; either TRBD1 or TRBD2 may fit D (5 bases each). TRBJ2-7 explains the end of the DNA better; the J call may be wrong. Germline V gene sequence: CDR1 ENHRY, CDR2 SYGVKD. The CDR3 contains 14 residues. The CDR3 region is CAISEPGPAGEQYF. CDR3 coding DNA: TGTGCCATCAGTGAGCCGGGACCAGCAGGCGAGCAGTACTTC.

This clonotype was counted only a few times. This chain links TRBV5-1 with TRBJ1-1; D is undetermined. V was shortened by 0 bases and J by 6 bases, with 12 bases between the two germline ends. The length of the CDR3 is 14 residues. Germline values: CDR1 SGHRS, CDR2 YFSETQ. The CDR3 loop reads CASSLDLGLAEAFF. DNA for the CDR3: TGCGCCAGCAGCTTGGATCTGGGTTTGGCTGAAGCTTTCTTT. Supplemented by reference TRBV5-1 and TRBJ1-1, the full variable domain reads KAGVTQTPRYLIKTRGQQVTLSCSPISGHRSVSWYQQTPGQGLQFLFEYFSETQRNKGNFPGRFSGRQFSNSRSEMNVSTLELGDSALYLCASSLDLGLAEAFFGQGTRLTVV.

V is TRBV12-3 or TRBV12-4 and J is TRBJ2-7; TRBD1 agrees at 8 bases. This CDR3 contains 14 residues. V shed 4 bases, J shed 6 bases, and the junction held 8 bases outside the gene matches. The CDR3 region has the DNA TGTGCCAGCAGTTCTCGGACAGGGAGCGGCGAGCAGTACTTC. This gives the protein CASSSRTGSGEQYF.

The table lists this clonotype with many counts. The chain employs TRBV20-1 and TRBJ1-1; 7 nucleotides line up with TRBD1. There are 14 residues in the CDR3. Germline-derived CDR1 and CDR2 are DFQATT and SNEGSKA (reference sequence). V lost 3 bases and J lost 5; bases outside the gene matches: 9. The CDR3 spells CSARPLQGRTEAFF. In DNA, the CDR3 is TGCAGTGCTAGGCCACTACAGGGGAGAACTGAAGCTTTCTTT.

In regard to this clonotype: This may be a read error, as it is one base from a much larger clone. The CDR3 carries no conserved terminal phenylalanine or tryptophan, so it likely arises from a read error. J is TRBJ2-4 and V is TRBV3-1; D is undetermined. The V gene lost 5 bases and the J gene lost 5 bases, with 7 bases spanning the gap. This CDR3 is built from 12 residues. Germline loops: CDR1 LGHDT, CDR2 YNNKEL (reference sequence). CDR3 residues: CASSFQQNIQYL. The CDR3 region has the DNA TGTGCCAGCAGCTTCCAACAAAACATTCAGTACTTA.

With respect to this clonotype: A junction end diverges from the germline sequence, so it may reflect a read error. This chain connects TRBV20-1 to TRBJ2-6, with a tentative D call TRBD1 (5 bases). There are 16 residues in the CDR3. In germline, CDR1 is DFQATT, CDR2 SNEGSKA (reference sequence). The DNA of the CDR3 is TGCAGTGCTAAGGTTCCACCCCTCTCTGGGGCCAACGTCCGGACTTTC. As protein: CSAKVPPLSGANVRTF.

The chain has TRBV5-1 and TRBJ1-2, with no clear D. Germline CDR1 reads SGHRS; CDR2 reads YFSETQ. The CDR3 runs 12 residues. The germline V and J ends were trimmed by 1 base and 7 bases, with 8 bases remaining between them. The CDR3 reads CASSLSDCGYTF. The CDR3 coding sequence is TGCGCCAGCAGCTTGTCGGATTGTGGCTACACCTTC.

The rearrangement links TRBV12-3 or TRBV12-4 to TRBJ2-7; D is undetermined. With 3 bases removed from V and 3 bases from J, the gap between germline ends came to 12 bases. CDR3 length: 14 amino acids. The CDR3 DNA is TGTGCCAGCAGTTTTGGTACCCCCGGCTACGAGCAGTACTTC. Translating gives CASSFGTPGYEQYF.

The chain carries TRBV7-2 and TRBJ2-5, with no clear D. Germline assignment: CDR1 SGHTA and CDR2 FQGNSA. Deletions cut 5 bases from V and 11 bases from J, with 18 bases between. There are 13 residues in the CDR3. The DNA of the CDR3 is TGTGCCAGCAGCCCCCAAATCGAGGCGGCGCAGTACTTC. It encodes CASSPQIEAAQYF.

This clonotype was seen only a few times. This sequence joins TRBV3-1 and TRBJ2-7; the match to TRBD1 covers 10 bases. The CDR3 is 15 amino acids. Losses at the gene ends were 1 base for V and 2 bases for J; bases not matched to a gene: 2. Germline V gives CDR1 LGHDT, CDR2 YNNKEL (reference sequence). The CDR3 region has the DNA TGTGCCAGCAGCCAAGCAGACAGGGGGCCCTACGAGCAGTACTTC. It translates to CASSQADRGPYEQYF.